This is a list of T cell receptor beta chains from one sample in a study of blood T cells in healthy people across ages. TCRdb used MiXCR to reprocess the 5' RACE reads, holding one entry per CDR3 protein. The sample carries about 1.6 million distinct CDR3 sequences, about 32% recorded once. The specimen sequenced was blood. The receptors derive from a woman aged 30 to 39 in good health. CDR3s include the opening cysteine and the closing phenylalanine or tryptophan. A D gene is named only where the DNA matches it firmly. Size is omitted from some rows. Given values are once, few, many or a class for expanded clones.

>TRBV20-1|many|TRBJ2-1|.
TGCAGTGCTAGCCCACAGGGCTCCTACAATGAGCAGTTCTTC
CSASPQGSYNEQFF
>TRBV7-9|.|TRBJ1-2|TRBD1
TGTGCCAGCAGCGGCCGGCTGGGACAGGGTAGTGGCAACACCTTC
CASSGRLGQGSGNTF
>TRBV4-2|few|TRBJ2-7|.
TGTGCCAGCAGCCAAGCAGCGGCGAGCTCCTACGAGCAGTACTTC
CASSQAAASSYEQYF
>TRBV28|few|TRBJ2-1|.
TGTGCCAGCAGTTTACGGGTTGCTGAGCAGTTCTTC
CASSLRVAEQFF
>TRBV7-2|.|TRBJ1-6|.
TGTGCCAGCAGCCCTAGTGGGATGGGGGGATATGGTTCACCCCTCCACTTT
CASSPSGMGGYGSPLHF
>TRBV29-1|many|TRBJ2-3|TRBD1
TGCAGCGTTGACCCGACAGGGGGGCCAGATACGCAGTATTTT
CSVDPTGGPDTQYF
>TRBV5-6|.|TRBJ2-3|.
TGTGCCAGCAGCTCTTTTCGGGACAGCGGGAGCACAGATACGCAGTATTTT
CASSSFRDSGSTDTQYF
>TRBV6-1|few|TRBJ2-4|TRBD2
TGTGCCAGCAGTATGGGACTAGCGGGGAAAAACATTCAGTACTTC
CASSMGLAGKNIQYF
>TRBV15|few|TRBJ1-6|.
TGTGCCACCAGCAGAGGAACGGGCGGCTGGTCTAGCTCACCCCTCCACTTT
CATSRGTGGWSSSPLHF
>TRBV27|few|TRBJ2-7|TRBD2
TGTGCCAGCAGTACGCGGACTAGCGTGGGGGAGCAGTACTTC
CASSTRTSVGEQYF
>TRBV4-1|few|TRBJ2-7|.
TGCGCCAGCAGCCCTGAGACTAGAGCCGAGCAGTACTTC
CASSPETRAEQYF
>TRBV9|few|TRBJ2-1|TRBD1
TGTGCCAGCAGCGGCTTCGGGACAGATGAGCAGTTCTTC
CASSGFGTDEQFF
>TRBV27|.|TRBJ2-7|.
TGTGCCAGCAGGTTAGGTACGGACTACGAGCAGTACTTC
CASRLGTDYEQYF
>TRBV7-8|.|TRBJ2-7|.
TGTGCCAGCAGCCCCATTTTTAGGACCTCCTACGAGCAGTACTTC
CASSPIFRTSYEQYF
>TRBV9|.|TRBJ2-3|.
TGTGCCAGCAGCGGGTTATCTGGGTCAGATACGCAGTATTTT
CASSGLSGSDTQYF
>TRBV7-9|few|TRBJ2-3|.
TGTGCCAGCAGCCCGCCCACTACGGGATCCAAGACGCAGTATTTT
CASSPPTTGSKTQYF
>TRBV6-1|.|TRBJ1-2|TRBD1
TGTGCCAGCAGCCGCACTGGACAGGGAGCTAACTATGGCTACACCTTC
CASSRTGQGANYGYTF
>TRBV7-9|.|TRBJ1-4|.
TGTGCCAGCAGCCGATCGTGGGATTATGAAAAACTGTTTTTT
CASSRSWDYEKLFF
>TRBV6-6|.|TRBJ2-7|TRBD2
TGTGCCAGCAGGGGACTAGCGGGAACTATATACGAGCAGTACTTC
CASRGLAGTIYEQYF
>TRBV5-5|.|TRBJ2-7|TRBD2
TGTGCCAGCAGCTTGGACATCGGACTAGCGGGTGGCTACGAGCAGTACTTC
CASSLDIGLAGGYEQYF
>TRBV20-1|.|TRBJ2-1|TRBD1
TGCAGTGCCTCGGACAGGGGGCGATTAGGTGAGCAGTTCTTC
CSASDRGRLGEQFF
>TRBV2|.|TRBJ2-5|TRBD2
TGTGCCAGCAGTCCCAGGACTAGCGGTATGAAGACCCAGTACTTC
CASSPRTSGMKTQYF
>TRBV5-6|few|TRBJ1-1|TRBD1
TGTGCCAGCAGTTCTGGACGGGACAGGCTGAACACTGAAGCTTTCTTT
CASSSGRDRLNTEAFF
>TRBV7-9|once|TRBJ1-2|.
TGTGCCAGCAGCTTAGCGGGTGGAGGGACCAACTATGGCTGCACCTTC
CASSLAGGGTNYGCTF
>TRBV9|.|TRBJ2-3|.
TGTGCCAGCAGCGTAGGAGCAGAGGGGGGCACAGATACGCAGTATTTT
CASSVGAEGGTDTQYF
>TRBV5-1|many|TRBJ2-7|TRBD1
TGTGCCAGCAGGGGACAGGACTACGAGCAGTACTTC
CASRGQDYEQYF
>TRBV6-2/TRBV6-3|.|TRBJ2-7|TRBD2
TGTGCCAGCAGACAAGCGGGGGGGCCCTACGAGCAGTACTTC
CASRQAGGPYEQYF
>TRBV3-1|.|TRBJ2-7|TRBD2
TGTGCCAGCAGCCAAGACCCGGGACTAGCGGGGGGTGCGACCTACGAGCAGTACTTC
CASSQDPGLAGGATYEQYF
>TRBV28|.|TRBJ1-1|.
TGTGCCAGCAGTCCCCCCCAGCAGGCCAGGCCTGAAGCTTTCTTT
CASSPPQQARPEAFF
>TRBV27|.|TRBJ2-7|TRBD1
TGTGCCAGCACCGCGACGGGACAGGGCGGTTACGAGCAGTACTTC
CASTATGQGGYEQYF
>TRBV6-1|few|TRBJ1-5|.
TGTGCCAGCAGTGTGACCCATATACAGCCCCAGCATTTT
CASSVTHIQPQHF
>TRBV7-2|many|TRBJ1-2|.
TGTGCCAGCAGCTTCTTGACTAACTATGGCTACACCTTC
CASSFLTNYGYTF
>TRBV27|few|TRBJ1-6|.
TGTGCCAGCAGTCCCACAGAGTTGAGTGGTTCACCCCTCCACTTT
CASSPTELSGSPLHF
>TRBV20-1|many|TRBJ2-7|TRBD1
TGCAGTGCTACCACCGGGACAGCAGATTCCTACGAGCAGTACTTC
CSATTGTADSYEQYF
>TRBV20-1|many|TRBJ2-1|.
TGCAGTGCTAGAGTAAGGGGGAGAGCTTACAATGAGCAGTTCTTC
CSARVRGRAYNEQFF
>TRBV9|.|TRBJ2-1|.
TGTGCCAGCAGCGTCGATAGTCCGAGCTCCTACAATGAGCAGTTCTTC
CASSVDSPSSYNEQFF
>TRBV20-1|.|TRBJ1-4|.
TGCCTGGGCCAGGGTGGAGAAAAACTGTTTTTT
CLGQGGEKLFF
>TRBV19|.|TRBJ1-2|.
TGTGCCAGTAGTGAGTTAAACTATGGCTACACCTTC
CASSELNYGYTF
>TRBV21-1|.|TRBJ1-4|.
TGTGCCAGCAGAAGACAGGGGGTTGCAACTAATGAAAAACTGTTTTTT
CASRRQGVATNEKLFF
>TRBV20-1|.|TRBJ1-2|TRBD1
TGCAGTGCCAATGACAGGGGGCGGAACTATGGCTACACCTTC
CSANDRGRNYGYTF
>TRBV12-3/TRBV12-4|few|TRBJ1-4|.
TGTGCCAGCAGTTTTAACGTAGAGCGGGGGCGTATAACTAATGAAAAACTGTTTTTT
CASSFNVERGRITNEKLFF
>TRBV10-3|many|TRBJ2-1|TRBD2
TGTGCCATCAGTGACCCTAGCGGGGGGGCGGAGAATGAGCAGTTCTTC
CAISDPSGGAENEQFF
>TRBV2|.|TRBJ2-5|TRBD2
TGTGCCAGCAGTGAATGGCGGGGGGGTAAAGAGACCCAGTACTTC
CASSEWRGGKETQYF
>TRBV20-1|.|TRBJ2-3|TRBD2
TGCAGTGCTCACCTCGGGGGAGGGTTTGCAGATACGCAGTATTTT
CSAHLGGGFADTQYF
>TRBV5-1|.|TRBJ2-5|.
TGCGCCAGCAGCTCGACAGGTTTAGAGACCCAGTACTTC
CASSSTGLETQYF
>TRBV20-1|few|TRBJ2-1|.
TGCAGTGCTAGGTTTGCGGGTGCGAGCTCCTACAATGAGCAGTTCTTC
CSARFAGASSYNEQFF
>TRBV6-1|few|TRBJ1-1|.
TGTGCCAGCAGTGATACAGGGTGGGTTTCTGAAGCTTTCTTT
CASSDTGWVSEAFF
>TRBV9|.|TRBJ1-2|.
TGTGCCAGCAGCGTAGGAGCCCTGGGGGGCTACACCTTC
CASSVGALGGYTF